What follows is one T cell receptor (beta chain) and its context. Its cognate antigen is unknown. Generated by immunoSEQ multiplex PCR, the TCRdb table keeps only in-frame clones and is missing some. The data hold fewer than 20,000 clones, with 90% to 95% observed a single time. This CDR3 is 16 amino acids long. V was clipped by 0 bases and J by 5 bases; unmatched bases: 8. Germline V lookup: CDR1 LGHNA, CDR2 YSLEER. These data are taken from a study of T cell repertoires in ileal Crohn's disease. Study summary: About half of patients got postoperative therapy: some 11 thiopurines, around 18 anti-TNF. Study-level results: Endoscopic recurrence occurred in every patient whose clonality exceeded 26.8%. Active smokers at surgery had more clonal expansions than non-smokers.

Eligibility required adulthood, ileal or ileocolonic Crohn's disease and indicated ileocolonic resection. The rearrangement links TRBV4-3 to TRBJ2-7; 9 nucleotides align to TRBD2. The TCR originated in an adult with Crohn's disease. The specimen was ileal tissue. CDR3 sequence reads: CASSQEAQRGADEQYF. CDR3 DNA: TGCGCCAGCAGCCAAGAAGCCCAGCGGGGGGCGGACGAGCAGTACTTC.